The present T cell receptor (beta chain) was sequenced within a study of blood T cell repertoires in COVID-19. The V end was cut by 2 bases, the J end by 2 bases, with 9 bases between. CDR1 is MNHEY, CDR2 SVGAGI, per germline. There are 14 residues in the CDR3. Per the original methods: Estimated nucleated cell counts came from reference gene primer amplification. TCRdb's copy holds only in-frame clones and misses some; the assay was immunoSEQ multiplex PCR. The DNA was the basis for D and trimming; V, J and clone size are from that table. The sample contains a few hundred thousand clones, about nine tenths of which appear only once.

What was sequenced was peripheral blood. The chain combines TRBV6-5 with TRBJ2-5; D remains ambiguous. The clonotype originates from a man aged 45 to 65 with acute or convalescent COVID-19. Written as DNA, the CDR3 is TGTGCCAGCAGTTACGGCATGCAACAAGAGACCCAGTACTTC. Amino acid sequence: CASSYGMQQETQYF.